This T cell receptor beta chain was sequenced for a study of blood T cell repertoires in COVID-19. Overall study: The origin of the acute and convalescent COVID-19 samples was the United States, Italy and Spain. Sources were T cells, B-cell-depleted T cells, or PBMCs; the material itself was cDNA or gDNA.

Per the original data handling: Reference gene primers were amplified, and this amplification served to estimate nucleated cell counts. The assay was immunoSEQ multiplex PCR, and TCRdb's table has in-frame clones only and misses some. V and J calls and clone size follow that table, whereas D and trimming were derived from the DNA. The repertoire holds over 100,000 clones, with around four fifths as singletons. CDR1 and CDR2 (germline): MNHEY, SVGAGI. With V trimmed by 2 bases and J by 2 bases, 0 bases remained unmatched. CDR3 length equals 14 residues. The material sequenced was peripheral blood. This chain joins TRBV6-5 and TRBJ2-1; 7 nucleotides agree with TRBD1. The sequence came from a man aged 55 to 70 with acute or convalescent COVID-19. For the CDR3, the DNA is TGTGCCAGCAGTTACAGGGGGCCCTACAATGAGCAGTTCTTC. This gives the protein CASSYRGPYNEQFF.